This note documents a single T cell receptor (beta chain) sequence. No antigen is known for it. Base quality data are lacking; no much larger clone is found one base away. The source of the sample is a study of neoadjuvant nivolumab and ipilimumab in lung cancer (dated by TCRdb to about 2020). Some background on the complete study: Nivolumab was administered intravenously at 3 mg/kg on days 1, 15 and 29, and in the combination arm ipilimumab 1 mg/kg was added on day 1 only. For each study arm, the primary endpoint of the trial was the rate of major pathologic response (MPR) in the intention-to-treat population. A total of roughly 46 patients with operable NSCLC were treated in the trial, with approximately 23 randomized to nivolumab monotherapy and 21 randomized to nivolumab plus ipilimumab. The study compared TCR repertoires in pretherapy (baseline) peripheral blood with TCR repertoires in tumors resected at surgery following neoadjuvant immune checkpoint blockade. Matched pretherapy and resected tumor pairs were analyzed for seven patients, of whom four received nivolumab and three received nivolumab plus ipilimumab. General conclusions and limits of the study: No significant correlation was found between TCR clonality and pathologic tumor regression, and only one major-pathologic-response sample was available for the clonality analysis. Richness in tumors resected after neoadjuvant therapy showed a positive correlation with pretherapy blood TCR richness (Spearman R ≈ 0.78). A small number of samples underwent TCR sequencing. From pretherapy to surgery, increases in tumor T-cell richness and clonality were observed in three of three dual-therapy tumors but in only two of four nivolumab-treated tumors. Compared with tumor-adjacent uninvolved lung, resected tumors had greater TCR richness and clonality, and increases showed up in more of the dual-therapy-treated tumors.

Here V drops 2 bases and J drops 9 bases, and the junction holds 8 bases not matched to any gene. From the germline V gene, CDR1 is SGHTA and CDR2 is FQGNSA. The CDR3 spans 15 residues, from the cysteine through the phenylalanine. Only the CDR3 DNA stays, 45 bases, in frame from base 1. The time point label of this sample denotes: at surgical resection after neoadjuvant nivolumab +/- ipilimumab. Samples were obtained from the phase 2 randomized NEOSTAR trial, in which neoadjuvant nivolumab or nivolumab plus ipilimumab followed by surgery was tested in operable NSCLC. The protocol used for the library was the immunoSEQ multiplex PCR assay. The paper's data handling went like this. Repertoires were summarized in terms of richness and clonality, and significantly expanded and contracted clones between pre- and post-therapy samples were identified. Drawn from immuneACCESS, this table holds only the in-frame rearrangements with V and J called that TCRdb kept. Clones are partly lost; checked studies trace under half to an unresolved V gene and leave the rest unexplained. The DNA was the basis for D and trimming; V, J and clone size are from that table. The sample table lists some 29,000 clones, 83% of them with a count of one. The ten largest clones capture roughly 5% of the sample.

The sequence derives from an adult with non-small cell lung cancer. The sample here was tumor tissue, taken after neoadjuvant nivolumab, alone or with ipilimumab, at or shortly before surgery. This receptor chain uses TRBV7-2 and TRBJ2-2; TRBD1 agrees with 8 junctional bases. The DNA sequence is TGTGCCAGCAGCTTAACCCGGACAGGGTCGCGGGAGCTGTTTTTT. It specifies CASSLTRTGSRELFF.